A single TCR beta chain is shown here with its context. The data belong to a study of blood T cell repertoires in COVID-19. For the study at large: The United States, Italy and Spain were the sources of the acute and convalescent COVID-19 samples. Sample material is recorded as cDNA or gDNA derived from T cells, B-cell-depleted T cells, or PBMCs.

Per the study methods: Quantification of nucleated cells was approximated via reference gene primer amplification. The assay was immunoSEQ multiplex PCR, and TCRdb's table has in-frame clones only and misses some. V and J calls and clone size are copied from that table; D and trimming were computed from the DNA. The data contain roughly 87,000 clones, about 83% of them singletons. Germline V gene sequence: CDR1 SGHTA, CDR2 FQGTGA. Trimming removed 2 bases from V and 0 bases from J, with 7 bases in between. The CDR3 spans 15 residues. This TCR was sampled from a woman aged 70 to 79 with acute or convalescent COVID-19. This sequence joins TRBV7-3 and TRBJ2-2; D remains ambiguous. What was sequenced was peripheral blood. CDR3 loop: CASSLGTANTGELFF. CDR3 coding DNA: TGTGCCAGCAGCTTAGGTACTGCGAACACCGGGGAGCTGTTTTTT.